The sequence of this TCR beta chain was determined in a study of quantifying T cell responses using KT2 cells. Study information: cDNA was made from DNase-treated RNA using alpha and beta constant primers.

The sample holds many counts of this clonotype. Its antigen is as yet unknown. Germline loops: CDR1 MNHEY, CDR2 SMNVEV (reference sequence). The CDR3 extends over 14 amino acids. Trimming pared 2 bases from V and 8 bases from J, leaving 15 bases between. The cDNA 3' end received a ligated oligonucleotide with a UMI. The first PCR ran roughly 4 cycles with an equimolar RC1.1 and RC1.2 beta primer mix. MiXCR, run by TCRdb on the UMI-ligation and nested PCR reads, gives a single entry per CDR3 protein. The sample lists under 35,000 distinct CDR3 sequences, about 7.1% occurring once. Study results and limitations: At about one KT2 cell per 100,000 PBMC, KT2 sequences were still detected.

KT2 cells were mixed with fixed PBMC numbers at varying ratios. V gene TRBV27 combines with J gene TRBJ1-1, with D possibly TRBD1 on 5 matching bases. The sequencing input was PBMCs spiked with cells of the T cell clone KT2. This receptor was identified in a human donor. CDR3 DNA: TGTGCCAGCAGTTTAGATACAGGCGGTGGGGAAGCTTTCTTT. It translates to CASSLDTGGGEAFF.